These 26 T cell receptor beta chains originate from one sample sequenced in a study of cytomegalovirus exposure and HLA in healthy donors. Produced via immunoSEQ multiplex PCR; TCRdb's table is partial and in-frame only. The data contain 190,000 or so clones, 80% to 85% of them singletons. Sequences were obtained from PBMCs. These receptors all come from a woman in her late teens or twenties in good health and CMV-seropositive.

The chain combines TRBV5-4 with TRBJ2-3, with 8 bases lining up with TRBD2. Trimming cost V 2 bases and J 4 bases; bases outside gene matches: 3. This CDR3 is 14 amino acids long. Germline CDR1 and CDR2: SGHNT and YYREEE (reference sequence). The CDR3 is CASSFSGAADTQYF. Here the CDR3 DNA reads TGTGCCAGCAGCTTTAGCGGGGCCGCAGATACGCAGTATTTT.

CDR3 residues: CTSSRGWGEDTQYF. CDR3 DNA: TGCACCAGCAGCCGCGGGTGGGGGGAAGATACGCAGTATTTT. J is TRBJ2-3 and V is TRBV1; the table names TRBD2, a call not compared with the DNA. TRBV1 is a documented pseudogene. CDR3 length: 14 residues.

This clone has a count of ten or more. The V gene is TRBV19, the J gene TRBJ1-2; D is uncertain. Germline CDR1 reads LNHDA; CDR2 reads SQIVND (reference sequence). Trimming shortened V by 3 bases and J by 4 bases, and 15 bases separated the two germline ends. This CDR3 spans 15 amino acids. This chain's CDR3 is CASSMGPGGVYGYTF. CDR3 DNA sequence: TGTGCCAGTAGTATGGGTCCAGGAGGAGTCTATGGCTACACCTTC.

The chain links TRBV19 to TRBJ2-7; weak D call: TRBD2 (5 bases). Trimming took off 4 bases at V and 4 bases at J, with 17 bases between the two ends. This CDR3 comprises 15 residues. CDR1 is LNHDA and CDR2 is SQIVND in the germline V gene (reference sequence). The CDR3, as DNA: TGTGCCAGTAGTAGGGAAGAGGGCAGTGGGTACGAGCAGTACTTC. This codes for CASSREEGSGYEQYF.

In this sample, this clone turned up a few times. This chain uses TRBV2 with TRBJ2-3, with 7 bases aligning to TRBD2. V lost 5 bases and J lost 3; bases outside the gene matches: 2. Germline V CDR1 and CDR2: SNHLY, FYNNEI. The CDR3 extends over 13 amino acids. The CDR3 DNA follows: TGTGCCAGCAGTAGAGCGGGGACAGATACGCAGTATTTT. It translates to CASSRAGTDTQYF. Variable domain in full (rest from reference TRBV2 and TRBJ2-3): EPEVTQTPSHQVTQMGQEVILRCVPISNHLYFYWYRQILGQKVEFLVSFYNNEISEKSEIFDDQFSVERPDGSNFTLKIRSTKLEDSAMYFCASSRAGTDTQYFGPGTRLTVL.

In nucleotides, the CDR3 is TGCGCCAGCAGCTTTGGGGGGGTCGGTCAACATTATGGCTACACCTTC. Encoded protein: CASSFGGVGQHYGYTF. The V gene is TRBV5-1, the J gene TRBJ1-2; D is perhaps TRBD1 (5 bases). CDR3 size: 16 residues. CDR1 and CDR2 (germline): SGHRS, YFSETQ. V shed 2 bases and J shed 5 bases, with 19 bases lying between them.

This clone was detected once. V and J are TRBV19 and TRBJ1-2, with TRBD1 matching over 7 bases. The CDR3 consists of 14 residues. Germline-derived CDR1 and CDR2 are LNHDA and SQIVND (reference sequence). Trimming cost V 8 bases and J 2 bases; bases outside gene matches: 8. The CDR3 is CASRPNRGNYGYTF. CDR3 nucleotide sequence: TGTGCCAGTCGTCCGAACAGGGGAAACTATGGCTACACCTTC.

The rearrangement joins TRBV5-4 to TRBJ2-3, with 15 bases matching TRBD2. Germline loops: CDR1 SGHNT, CDR2 YYREEE (reference sequence). The junction had 9 bases not matched to a gene; V was cut back by 4 bases and J by 6 bases. The CDR3 runs 17 residues. The CDR3, as DNA: TGTGCCAGCAGCAGACGGACTAGCGGGGGGGGACGGGATACGCAGTATTTT. Translation gives CASSRRTSGGGRDTQYF.

The rearrangement uses TRBV7-9 and TRBJ1-1, with D maybe TRBD1 (5 bases). The V gene's germline CDR1 is SEHNR and CDR2 FQNEAQ (reference sequence). The CDR3 has 14 amino acids. V was cut by 5 bases and J by 5 bases, with 15 bases left in between. The CDR3 loop is CASSPQGLWTEAFF. CDR3 nucleotide sequence: TGTGCCAGCAGCCCCCAGGGTCTATGGACTGAAGCTTTCTTT.

This sequence joins TRBV9 and TRBJ2-1; 8 bases are a match to TRBD1. V lost 3 bases, J lost 8 bases, and 13 bases stayed unmatched. The CDR3 consists of 16 residues. Germline values: CDR1 SGDLS, CDR2 YYNGEE. Here the CDR3 DNA reads TGTGCCAGCAGCGCAGGAGGGACAGGACCGGCGGATGAGCAGTTCTTC. It is translated as CASSAGGTGPADEQFF. Full variable domain (rest looked up from reference TRBV9 and TRBJ2-1): DSGVTQTPKHLITATGQRVTLRCSPRSGDLSVYWYQQSLDQGLQFLIQYYNGEERAKGNILERFSAQQFPDLHSELNLSSLELGDSALYFCASSAGGTGPADEQFFGPGTRLTVL.

A few counts support this clone. V and J are TRBV4-1 and TRBJ1-1; D is uncertain. Germline V gene data show CDR1 as MGHRA and CDR2 as YSYEKL. The CDR3 runs 15 residues. Trimming left V 0 bases short and J 5 bases short, with 13 bases between. Here the CDR3 reads CASSQDPPGRTEAFF. CDR3 sequence (DNA): TGCGCCAGCAGCCAAGACCCCCCCGGGAGGACTGAAGCTTTCTTT.

This rearrangement joins TRBV6-1 to TRBJ1-4; D uncertain. The DNA matches TRBJ2-2 better at its end, which makes the J call doubtful. Germline lookup yields CDR1 MNHNS and CDR2 SASEGT. The CDR3 is 12 residues long. The CDR3 spells CASSEAGPELFF. The CDR3 nucleotides read TGTGCCAGCAGTGAAGCTGGCCCGGAGCTGTTTTTT.

The V and J genes are TRBV6-1 and TRBJ1-6; 9 bases match TRBD1. Germline trimming cut 0 bases from V and 5 bases from J; bases unmatched to any gene: 5. There are 17 residues in the CDR3. The germline gives CDR1 MNHNS, CDR2 SASEGT. The CDR3 here is CASSEATGTGNNSPLHF. DNA for the CDR3: TGTGCCAGCAGTGAAGCGACCGGGACAGGGAATAATTCACCCCTCCACTTT.

The count of this clone is one. The V call is TRBV9, the J call TRBJ2-1; perhaps TRBD1 as D (6 bases). There are 15 residues in the CDR3. Germline V lookup: CDR1 SGDLS, CDR2 YYNGEE. V shed 4 bases and J shed 8 bases, with 19 bases lying between them. The CDR3 DNA sequence: TGTGCCAGCAGCACCCGACAGGACCTTTTGGATGAGCAGTTCTTC. Translation: CASSTRQDLLDEQFF.

The chain couples TRBV6-1 to TRBJ2-7, with a possible D match to TRBD2 (5 bases). Germline V gene lookup returns CDR1 MNHNS and CDR2 SASEGT. V lost 3 bases, J lost 6 bases, and 12 bases lay in between. The CDR3 spans 13 residues. CDR3 in DNA: TGTGCCAGCAGTGACGGACTGTCCAGCGAGCAGTACTTC. Its translation: CASSDGLSSEQYF.

The rearrangement joins TRBV7-9 to TRBJ1-2, with TRBD1 matching 7 bases. CDR1 SEHNR and CDR2 FQNEAQ come from the germline V gene (reference sequence). V shed 5 bases, J shed 4 bases, and the junction held 10 bases outside the gene matches. CDR3 length: 15 residues. Here the CDR3 reads CASSPPGQQAYGYTF. The CDR3 region has the DNA TGTGCCAGCAGCCCTCCGGGACAGCAAGCCTATGGCTACACCTTC. Combining the CDR3 with reference TRBV7-9 and TRBJ1-2 gives the whole variable domain DTGVSQNPRHKITKRGQNVTFRCDPISEHNRLYWYRQTLGQGPEFLTYFQNEAQLEKSRLLSDRFSAERPKGSFSTLEIQRTEQGDSAMYLCASSPPGQQAYGYTFGSGTRLTVV.

The chain has TRBV6-6 and TRBJ2-7; D is possibly TRBD1 (5 bases). CDR1 and CDR2 from the germline V gene are MNHNY and SVGAGI (reference sequence). The CDR3 has 15 amino acids. V dropped 8 bases and J dropped 0 bases, with 17 bases sitting between them. CDR3 coding DNA: TGTGCCAGCCTTAAAGGGGCGCCTAACTCCTACGAGCAGTACTTC. Its translation is CASLKGAPNSYEQYF.

CDR3 in DNA: TGTGCCAGCAGCTCCTATCGACAGGAGTCTAACTATGGCTACACCTTC. It translates to CASSSYRQESNYGYTF. The chain has TRBV7-6 and TRBJ1-2, with a tentative D call TRBD1 (6 bases). This CDR3 contains 16 residues. Germline V gives CDR1 SGHVS, CDR2 FNYEAQ. V gave up 4 bases and J gave up 0 bases, with 15 bases separating them.

This chain uses TRBV7-2 with TRBJ2-4; TRBD1 agrees at 9 bases. CDR3 length: 17 residues. V shed 1 base and J 5 bases; nucleotides not matched to a gene: 9. Germline values: CDR1 SGHTA, CDR2 FQGNSA. The CDR3 region is CASSLELGQGRENIQYF. Here the CDR3 DNA reads TGTGCCAGCAGCTTAGAATTGGGACAGGGAAGAGAAAACATTCAGTACTTC. Full variable domain (outside the CDR3, taken from reference TRBV7-2 and TRBJ2-4): GAGVSQSPSNKVTEKGKDVELRCDPISGHTALYWYRQSLGQGLEFLIYFQGNSAPDKSGLPSDRFSAERTGGSVSTLTIQRTQQEDSAVYLCASSLELGQGRENIQYFGAGTRLSVL.

The gene calls are TRBV4-2 and TRBJ2-7; TRBD2 agrees at 8 bases. V dropped 3 bases and J dropped 2; count of bases not matched to a gene: 15. The CDR3 has 18 residues. Germline loops: CDR1 LGHNA, CDR2 YNFKEQ. Written as DNA, the CDR3 is TGTGCCAGCAGCCACCCCGGGAGGGGGGGTACGGGAACCTACGAGCAGTACTTC. It specifies CASSHPGRGGTGTYEQYF.

The J gene is TRBJ1-3, the V gene TRBV5-4; the D gene is possibly TRBD1 (5 bases). V lost 5 bases and J 0 bases, leaving 9 bases between the germline ends. The CDR3 consists of 14 residues. The germline CDR1 and CDR2 sequences are SGHNT and YYREEE (reference sequence). CDR3 protein: CASRRDHSGNTIYF. In DNA, the CDR3 is TGTGCCAGCAGGCGGGACCACTCTGGAAACACCATATATTTT.

V gene TRBV19 combines with J gene TRBJ1-2; TRBD1 might be the D (5 bases). CDR3 length equals 15 residues. Germline V gene lookup returns CDR1 LNHDA and CDR2 SQIVND (reference sequence). The ends were cut back, 9 bases at V and 0 bases at J, with 17 bases in the middle. The CDR3 sequence: CASQEAGPPNYGYTF. The CDR3 nucleotides are TGTGCCAGCCAAGAGGCGGGGCCTCCTAACTATGGCTACACCTTC.

This clone was found a few times. The chain has TRBV9 and TRBJ2-1; TRBD2 might be the D (7 bases). The V end lost 3 bases, the J end lost 7 bases, and 17 bases lay between the germline ends. Germline V CDR1 and CDR2: SGDLS, YYNGEE. This CDR3 has 15 residues. CDR3 in amino acids: CASSAVGGGRNEQFF. In nucleotides, the CDR3 is TGTGCCAGCAGCGCTGTAGGCGGGGGCCGGAATGAGCAGTTCTTC.

The count of this clone is one. J is TRBJ2-7 and V is TRBV19, with TRBD2 matching over 11 bases. The CDR3 loop spans 13 amino acids. In germline, CDR1 is LNHDA, CDR2 SQIVND (reference sequence). After removal of 6 bases from V and 3 bases from J, the junction contained 1 base not matched to a gene. CDR3 amino acids: CASSTSGGYEQYF. CDR3 in DNA: TGTGCCAGTAGCACTAGCGGGGGCTACGAGCAGTACTTC.

V is TRBV6-5 and J is TRBJ1-6; D gene unclear. There are 12 residues in the CDR3. CDR1 MNHEY and CDR2 SVGAGI come from the germline V gene. V dropped 2 bases and J dropped 14 bases, with 10 bases sitting between them. CDR3 in amino acids: CASSYPDGALHF. DNA of the CDR3: TGTGCCAGCAGTTACCCGGACGGGGCCCTCCACTTT.

The chain joins TRBV19 to TRBJ2-7; a weak D match, TRBD2 (5 bases). The CDR3 has 15 amino acids. Trimming took off 5 bases at V and 0 bases at J, with 14 bases between the two ends. The germline CDR1 and CDR2 sequences are LNHDA and SQIVND (reference sequence). CDR3 coding DNA: TGTGCCAGTAGTGAGAGTATGGGGAGCTCCTACGAGCAGTACTTC. It codes for CASSESMGSSYEQYF.